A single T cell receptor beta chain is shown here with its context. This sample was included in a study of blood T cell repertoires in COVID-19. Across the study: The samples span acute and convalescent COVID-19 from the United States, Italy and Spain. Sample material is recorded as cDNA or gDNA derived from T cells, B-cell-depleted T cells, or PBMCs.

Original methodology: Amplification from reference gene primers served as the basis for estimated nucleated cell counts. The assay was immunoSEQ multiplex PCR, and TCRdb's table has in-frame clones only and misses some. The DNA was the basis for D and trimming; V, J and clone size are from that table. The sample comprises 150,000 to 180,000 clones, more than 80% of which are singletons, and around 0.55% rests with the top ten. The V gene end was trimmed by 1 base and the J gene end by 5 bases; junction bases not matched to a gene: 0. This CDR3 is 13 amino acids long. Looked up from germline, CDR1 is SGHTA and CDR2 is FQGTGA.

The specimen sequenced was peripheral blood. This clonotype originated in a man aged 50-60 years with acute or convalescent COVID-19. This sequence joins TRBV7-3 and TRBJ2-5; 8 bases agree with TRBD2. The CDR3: CASSLIAGETQYF. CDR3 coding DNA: TGTGCCAGCAGCTTAATAGCGGGGGAGACCCAGTACTTC.